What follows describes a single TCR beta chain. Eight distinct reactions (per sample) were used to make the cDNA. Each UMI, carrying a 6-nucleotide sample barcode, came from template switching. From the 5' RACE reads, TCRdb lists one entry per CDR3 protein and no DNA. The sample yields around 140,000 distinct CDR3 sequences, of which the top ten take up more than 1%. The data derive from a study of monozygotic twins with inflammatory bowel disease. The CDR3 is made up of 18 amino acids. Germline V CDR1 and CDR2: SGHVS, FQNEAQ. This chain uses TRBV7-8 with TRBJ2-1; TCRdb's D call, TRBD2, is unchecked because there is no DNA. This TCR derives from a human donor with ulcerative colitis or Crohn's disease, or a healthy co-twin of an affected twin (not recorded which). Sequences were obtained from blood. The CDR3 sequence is CASSQGLAGGSSYNEQFF. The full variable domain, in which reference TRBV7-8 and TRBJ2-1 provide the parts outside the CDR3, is GAGVSQSPRYKVAKRGQDVALRCDPISGHVSLFWYQQALGQGPEFLTYFQNEAQLDKSGLPSDRFFAERPEGSVSTLKIQRTQQEDSAVYLCASSQGLAGGSSYNEQFFGPGTRLTVL.